This is a list of T cell receptor beta chains from one sample in a study of CD8 T cells in ankylosing spondylitis. A single record per CDR3 protein comes from TCRdb applying MiXCR to the 5' RACE reads. The top ten hold around 4% of the sample, which has almost 250,000 distinct CDR3 sequences, 32% seen once. The specimen sequenced was blood, either unsorted or a sorted T cell fraction (not recorded which). Receptors were obtained from a male donor with ankylosing spondylitis or in good health (not recorded which). Both conserved end residues are part of each CDR3. The D gene is left open where the match is weak. Rows may omit the clone size; those that give it use once, few, many or a size class.

size	V	J	D	CDR3	DNA
-	TRBV7-9	TRBJ1-5	-	CASSFGGEGQPQHF	TGTGCCAGCAGCTTCGGGGGCGAGGGCCAGCCCCAGCATTTT
-	TRBV5-1	TRBJ2-7	-	CASSVGDLSYEQYF	TGCGCCAGCAGCGTAGGGGATCTCTCCTACGAGCAGTACTTC
-	TRBV7-9	TRBJ2-3	TRBD2	CASSLELAARDDTQYF	TGTGCCAGCAGCTTAGAACTAGCGGCCAGGGACGATACGCAGTATTTT
few	TRBV6-5	TRBJ2-3	-	CASSYGGAVGDTQYF	TGTGCCAGCAGTTATGGCGGGGCCGTGGGGGATACGCAGTATTTT
-	TRBV15	TRBJ1-5	-	CATSREGIQPQHF	TGTGCCACCAGCAGAGAAGGGATTCAGCCCCAGCATTTT
-	TRBV7-9	TRBJ1-2	TRBD1	CASSLLQGRYGYTF	TGTGCCAGCAGCTTACTACAGGGGCGATATGGCTACACCTTC
-	TRBV7-2	TRBJ1-5	-	CASSLLPTINQPQHF	TGTGCCAGCAGCTTACTTCCGACGATAAATCAGCCCCAGCATTTT
-	TRBV20-1	TRBJ2-3	-	CSAVESGTILHTQYF	TGCAGTGCTGTCGAATCCGGGACCATCCTCCATACGCAGTATTTT
-	TRBV6-1	TRBJ2-7	TRBD2	CASRTSGGTYEQYF	TGTGCCAGCAGAACTAGCGGGGGGACCTACGAGCAGTACTTC
-	TRBV5-1	TRBJ2-5	TRBD2	CASSFGGVQYF	TGCGCCAGCAGCTTCGGGGGGGTCCAGTACTTC
few	TRBV5-6	TRBJ2-7	-	CASSFSGFREQYF	TGTGCCAGCAGCTTTTCGGGGTTCCGGGAGCAGTACTTC
-	TRBV7-2	TRBJ1-1	-	CASSLGADYTEAFF	TGTGCCAGCAGCTTAGGGGCAGACTACACTGAAGCTTTCTTT
-	TRBV6-5	TRBJ2-2	TRBD1	CASSLPGTGPGELFF	TGTGCCAGCAGTTTGCCGGGGACAGGGCCCGGGGAGCTGTTTTTT
-	TRBV3-1	TRBJ2-5	TRBD1	CASRPTGGADETQYF	TGTGCCAGCAGACCGACAGGGGGCGCGGATGAGACCCAGTACTTC
-	TRBV6-5	TRBJ2-7	-	CATLSPSYEQYF	TGTGCCACCCTAAGCCCCTCCTACGAGCAGTACTTC
-	TRBV29-1	TRBJ2-3	-	CSVAEGGTDTQYF	TGCAGCGTTGCAGAAGGGGGCACAGATACGCAGTATTTT
-	TRBV20-1	TRBJ2-2	-	CSARVSGTSGELFF	TGCAGTGCCCGCGTATCTGGCACCTCCGGGGAGCTGTTTTTT
-	TRBV12-2	TRBJ2-3	-	CASRPGTATHKDTQYF	TGTGCAAGTCGCCCCGGGACAGCTACCCACAAGGATACGCAGTATTTT
-	TRBV3-1	TRBJ2-2	-	CASSRGWNTGELFF	TGTGCCAGCAGCCGTGGCTGGAACACCGGGGAGCTGTTTTTT
-	TRBV20-1	TRBJ2-1	TRBD2	CSARDGASGGHEQFF	TGCAGTGCTAGAGATGGGGCTAGCGGGGGACATGAGCAGTTCTTC
few	TRBV5-1	TRBJ2-5	-	CASSLGSGPQETQYF	TGCGCCAGCAGCTTGGGTTCGGGACCACAAGAGACCCAGTACTTC
-	TRBV4-2	TRBJ2-5	-	CARGPGGQYQETQYF	TGTGCCAGGGGCCCCGGGGGACAGTACCAAGAGACCCAGTACTTC
few	TRBV5-5	TRBJ2-1	-	CASSFRGDSFNNEQFF	TGTGCCAGCAGCTTTCGGGGAGACAGCTTTAACAATGAGCAGTTCTTC
few	TRBV7-2	TRBJ2-7	-	CASRPAGDEQYF	TGTGCCAGCAGACCGGCGGGTGACGAGCAGTACTTC
few	TRBV7-8	TRBJ2-1	-	CASSLDGLPYNEQFF	TGTGCCAGCAGCTTAGACGGATTACCTTACAATGAGCAGTTCTTC
-	TRBV2	TRBJ1-4	-	CASLYLGEKLFF	TGTGCCAGCTTGTATTTGGGTGAAAAACTGTTTTTT
-	TRBV21-1	TRBJ2-1	-	CASLDTSGVHNEQFF	TGTGCCAGCCTAGACACTAGCGGGGTACACAATGAGCAGTTCTTC
few	TRBV20-1	TRBJ2-2	-	CSAALGPWDTGELFF	TGCAGTGCCGCTCTGGGGCCCTGGGACACCGGGGAGCTGTTTTTT
-	TRBV15	TRBJ2-5	-	CATSRDPEQPQETQYF	TGTGCCACCAGCAGAGATCCCGAACAGCCTCAAGAGACCCAGTACTTC
-	TRBV12-3/TRBV12-4	TRBJ1-1	-	CASSLGDMNTEAFF	TGTGCCAGCAGTTTAGGAGACATGAACACTGAAGCTTTCTTT
-	TRBV28	TRBJ2-4	TRBD2	CASSNPSGGAKNIQYF	TGTGCCAGCAGTAACCCTAGCGGGGGGGCAAAAAACATTCAGTACTTC
-	TRBV4-1	TRBJ2-1	-	CASTQVGGKSNEQFF	TGCGCCAGCACCCAAGTGGGGGGCAAGAGCAATGAGCAGTTCTTC
-	TRBV10-3	TRBJ2-3	-	CAISATGVEGLTDTQYF	TGTGCCATCAGTGCCACCGGAGTCGAGGGCTTAACAGATACGCAGTATTTT
many	TRBV20-1	TRBJ1-5	-	CSAREVGGSNQPQHF	TGCAGTGCTAGAGAGGTTGGCGGAAGCAATCAGCCCCAGCATTTT
-	TRBV5-1	TRBJ2-5	-	CASSLALRQMYQETQYF	TGCGCCAGCAGCTTGGCCTTGCGGCAGATGTACCAAGAGACCCAGTACTTC
-	TRBV20-1	TRBJ2-5	TRBD2	CSAERGGQETQYF	TGCAGTGCGGAGCGGGGGGGCCAAGAGACCCAGTACTTC
-	TRBV5-5	TRBJ2-5	-	CASSLGAETQYF	TGTGCCAGCAGCTTGGGAGCGGAGACCCAGTACTTC
-	TRBV4-2	TRBJ2-3	TRBD1	CASSRSGTGVRGHTDTQYF	TGTGCCAGCAGCCGATCCGGGACAGGGGTTCGGGGGCACACAGATACGCAGTATTTT
few	TRBV12-3/TRBV12-4	TRBJ2-7	-	CASSPRGSASSGYEQYF	TGTGCCAGCTCCCCCAGGGGCAGCGCATCCTCCGGCTACGAGCAGTACTTC
few	TRBV10-3	TRBJ2-1	-	CAISEVAGAYNEQFF	TGTGCCATCAGTGAAGTGGCAGGAGCCTACAATGAGCAGTTCTTC
-	TRBV28	TRBJ2-5	-	CASSLSGTEEETQYF	TGTGCCAGCAGTTTATCGGGGACGGAAGAAGAGACCCAGTACTTC
-	TRBV19	TRBJ2-7	TRBD2	CASSTSLAGIYEQYF	TGTGCCAGTAGTACCTCGCTAGCGGGAATCTACGAGCAGTACTTC
-	TRBV20-1	TRBJ2-7	-	CSARGLLFYEQYF	TGCAGTGCTAGGGGACTGCTCTTCTACGAGCAGTACTTC
-	TRBV5-1	TRBJ1-4	-	CASSLGAYRDSNEKLFF	TGCGCCAGCAGCTTGGGAGCCTACCGGGACTCAAATGAAAAACTGTTTTTT